A single sample gave rise to the 3 T cell receptor beta chains below, sequenced in a study of blood T cell repertoires in COVID-19. Method: immunoSEQ multiplex PCR; TCRdb's copy keeps in-frame clones and lacks some. Here the sample spans some 130,000 clones, about 92% being singletons. The sample taken for sequencing was peripheral blood. The receptors stem from a man aged 50 to 59 with active COVID-19.

This chain joins TRBV7-6 and TRBJ2-2; 7 bases align to TRBD2. Trimming took 5 bases from V and 5 from J; bases not matched to a gene: 8. CDR3 length equals 15 residues. Germline V gene sequence: CDR1 SGHVS, CDR2 FNYEAQ. CDR3 protein: CASSQRRGGTGELFF. CDR3 sequence (DNA): TGTGCCAGCAGCCAACGGCGCGGGGGAACCGGGGAGCTGTTTTTT. Drawing the rest from reference TRBV7-6 and TRBJ2-2, the complete variable domain is GAGVSQSPRYKVTKRGQDVALRCDPISGHVSLYWYRQALGQGPEFLTYFNYEAQQDKSGLPNDRFSAERPEGSISTLTIQRTEQRDSAMYRCASSQRRGGTGELFFGEGSRLTVL.

V is TRBV18 and J is TRBJ2-2; 7 nucleotides align to TRBD1. The CDR3 loop spans 15 amino acids. Germline lookup yields CDR1 KGHSH and CDR2 LQKENI. With V trimmed by 0 bases and J by 6 bases, 4 bases remained unmatched. CDR3 loop: CASSPPNRGSGELFF. The CDR3 nucleotides read TGTGCCAGCTCACCACCTAACAGGGGATCCGGGGAGCTGTTTTTT.

This rearrangement joins TRBV9 to TRBJ2-2, with 7 bases fitting TRBD1. The CDR3 is 17 amino acids. V lost 6 bases, J lost 0 bases, and 11 bases stayed unmatched. Per germline, CDR1 SGDLS and CDR2 YYNGEE. The CDR3 nucleotides are TGTGCCAGCACCCTCGGCCCCGACAGGGCGAACACCGGGGAGCTGTTTTTT. It is translated as CASTLGPDRANTGELFF.